This is a list of T cell receptor beta chains from one sample in a study of OX40 agonist ivuxolimab in advanced cancers. The table came from immunoSEQ multiplex PCR; TCRdb's copy has only in-frame clones and leaves some out. The table includes about 140,000 clones, roughly 91% detected once. Sequencing was performed on CD4+ or CD8+ T cells sorted from blood, taken in a trial of the OX40 agonist ivuxolimab. The source is an adult with an advanced solid tumor such as melanoma, head and neck, liver or kidney cancer. The CDR3 runs from the conserved cysteine through the conserved F or W. Fields, in order: clone size, V gene, J gene, D gene, CDR3 protein, CDR3 DNA. D genes are given only for firm matches. The listing skips clone size in some rows; elsewhere it reads once, few, many or a size class.

-	TRBV7-2	TRBJ2-5	-	CASSPPGTPETQYF	TGTGCCAGCAGCCCGCCGGGGACGCCCGAGACCCAGTACTTC
-	TRBV6-5	TRBJ1-1	-	CASTAYPSLNTEAFF	TGTGCCAGCACTGCCTACCCGTCCTTGAACACTGAAGCTTTCTTT
-	TRBV28	TRBJ2-5	-	CASSPQQTWQLQETQYF	TGTGCCAGCAGTCCCCAACAGACCTGGCAGCTTCAAGAGACCCAGTACTTC
-	TRBV4-3	TRBJ1-2	-	CASSQEGEQGRFGGYTF	TGCGCCAGCAGCCAAGAAGGAGAACAGGGAAGGTTTGGTGGCTACACCTTC
-	TRBV18	TRBJ2-5	-	CASSPSEETQYF	TGTGCCAGCTCACCATCGGAAGAGACCCAGTACTTC
-	TRBV7-9	TRBJ1-3	-	CASSLRPIFSGNTIYF	TGTGCCAGCAGCTTACGACCGATTTTCTCTGGAAACACCATATATTTT
-	TRBV5-1	TRBJ2-3	-	CASSFAGSDTQYF	TGCGCCAGCAGCTTCGCAGGTTCAGATACGCAGTATTTT
-	TRBV11-3	TRBJ2-2	-	CASSSPRSSTGELFF	TGTGCCAGCAGCTCCCCCAGGAGTAGCACCGGGGAGCTGTTTTTT
-	TRBV4-3	TRBJ1-4	TRBD1	CASSQGGPGQGRDEKLFF	TGCGCCAGCAGCCAAGGTGGGCCGGGACAGGGGCGTGATGAAAAACTGTTTTTT
-	TRBV11-2	TRBJ1-5	-	CASSLGGTSNQPQHF	TGTGCCAGCAGCTTAGGCGGGACATCCAATCAGCCCCAGCATTTT
-	TRBV5-4	TRBJ1-4	-	CASSDRVGSNEKLFF	TGTGCCAGCTCCGACCGGGTGGGTTCTAATGAAAAACTGTTTTTT
once	TRBV18	TRBJ1-2	-	CASSPPAGAGYTF	TGTGCCAGCTCACCACCTGCGGGAGCCGGCTACACCTTC
-	TRBV6-1	TRBJ1-3	-	CASSEGYYSGNTIYF	TGTGCCAGCAGTGAGGGGTACTACTCTGGAAACACCATATATTTT
-	TRBV19	TRBJ1-1	-	CASSIGPRNTEAFF	TGTGCCAGTAGTATCGGACCCCGGAACACTGAAGCTTTCTTT
-	TRBV7-2	TRBJ2-1	-	CASSLRNEQFF	TGTGCCAGCAGCTTAAGAAATGAGCAGTTCTTC
-	TRBV7-8	TRBJ2-3	TRBD2	CASSFRSAGLAGADTQYF	TGTGCCAGCAGCTTTCGTTCGGCCGGCCTAGCGGGGGCAGATACGCAGTATTTT
-	TRBV9	TRBJ1-1	-	CASSVTGYYTEAFF	TGTGCCAGCAGCGTTACAGGATACTACACTGAAGCTTTCTTT
-	TRBV4-1	TRBJ1-1	-	CASSPLEGTEAFF	TGTGCCAGCAGCCCCCTAGAGGGCACTGAAGCTTTCTTT
-	TRBV19	TRBJ1-5	-	CASTKLGGLSNQPQHF	TGTGCCAGTACCAAGCTGGGGGGCTTAAGCAATCAGCCCCAGCATTTT
-	TRBV7-2	TRBJ1-1	TRBD1	CASSLAGSQGAEAFF	TGTGCCAGCAGCTTAGCAGGGTCGCAGGGGGCTGAAGCTTTCTTT
-	TRBV27	TRBJ1-3	-	CASSPEGYSGNTIYF	TGTGCCAGCAGTCCTGAGGGATACTCTGGAAACACCATATATTTT
-	TRBV5-5	TRBJ1-1	-	CASSPGGRAGTEAFF	TGTGCCAGCAGCCCGGGCGGACGGGCTGGCACTGAAGCTTTCTTT
-	TRBV19	TRBJ2-7	TRBD2	CASSPLAGGTGEQYF	TGTGCCAGTAGCCCCCTAGCGGGGGGGACTGGCGAGCAGTACTTC
-	TRBV12-5	TRBJ1-5	-	CASGMDSNQPQHF	TGTGCTAGCGGGATGGATAGCAATCAGCCCCAGCATTTT
-	TRBV19	TRBJ2-4	TRBD2	CASRISGSGFDIQYF	TGTGCCAGTAGGATTAGCGGGAGCGGATTCGACATTCAGTACTTC
few	TRBV6-1	TRBJ1-2	-	CASSTSGAEGYTF	TGTGCCAGCAGTACCTCAGGGGCGGAGGGCTACACCTTC
-	TRBV6-5	TRBJ1-2	-	CASSYGTRNYGYTF	TGTGCCAGCAGTTATGGAACCAGAAACTATGGCTACACCTTC
-	TRBV5-4	TRBJ2-1	TRBD2	CASSSDLTSGSYNEQFF	TGTGCCAGCAGCTCCGACCTGACTAGCGGCTCCTACAATGAGCAGTTCTTC
-	TRBV5-1	TRBJ2-5	-	CASSERGQETQYF	TGCGCCAGCTCCGAACGGGGGCAAGAGACCCAGTACTTC
-	TRBV2	TRBJ1-4	TRBD1	CASSRQGSTNEKLFF	TGTGCCAGCAGTAGACAGGGTTCAACTAATGAAAAACTGTTTTTT
-	TRBV5-6	TRBJ2-5	-	CASSVGPQTGQETQYF	TGTGCCAGCAGCGTTGGACCCCAGACAGGCCAAGAGACCCAGTACTTC
-	TRBV6-6	TRBJ2-7	TRBD1	CASTGQGYEQYF	TGTGCCAGCACTGGACAGGGCTACGAGCAGTACTTC
few	TRBV6-5	TRBJ1-6	-	CASSYSRRNSPLHF	TGTGCCAGCAGTTACTCTAGGAGGAATTCACCCCTCCACTTT
-	TRBV28	TRBJ2-4	TRBD1	CASKGAGAKNIQYF	TGTGCCAGCAAGGGGGCAGGGGCTAAAAACATTCAGTACTTC
-	TRBV6-5	TRBJ2-7	-	CASSHTGYEQYF	TGTGCCAGCAGCCATACAGGTTACGAGCAGTACTTC
once	TRBV7-9	TRBJ2-5	-	CASSLGAGKETQYF	TGTGCCAGCAGCTTAGGGGCCGGAAAAGAGACCCAGTACTTC
few	TRBV6-1	TRBJ1-2	-	CASNPLRLGYTF	TGTGCCAGCAACCCCCTGAGGCTAGGCTACACCTTC